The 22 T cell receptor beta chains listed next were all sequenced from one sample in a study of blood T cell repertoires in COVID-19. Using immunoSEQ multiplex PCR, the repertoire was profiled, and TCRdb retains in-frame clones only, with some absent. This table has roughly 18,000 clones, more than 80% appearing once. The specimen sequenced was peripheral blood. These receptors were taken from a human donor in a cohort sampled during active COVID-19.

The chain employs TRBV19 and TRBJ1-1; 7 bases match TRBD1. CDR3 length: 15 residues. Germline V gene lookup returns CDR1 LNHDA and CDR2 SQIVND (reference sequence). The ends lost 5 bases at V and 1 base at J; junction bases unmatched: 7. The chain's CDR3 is CASSGQALRNTEAFF. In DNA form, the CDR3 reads TGTGCCAGTAGTGGACAGGCCCTTAGGAACACTGAAGCTTTCTTT.

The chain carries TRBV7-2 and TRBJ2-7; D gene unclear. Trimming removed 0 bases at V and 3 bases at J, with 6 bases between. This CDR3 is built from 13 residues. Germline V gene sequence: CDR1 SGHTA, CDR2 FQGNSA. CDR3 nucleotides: TGTGCCAGCAGCTTAGCGGTCAGCTACGAGCAGTACTTC. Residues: CASSLAVSYEQYF.

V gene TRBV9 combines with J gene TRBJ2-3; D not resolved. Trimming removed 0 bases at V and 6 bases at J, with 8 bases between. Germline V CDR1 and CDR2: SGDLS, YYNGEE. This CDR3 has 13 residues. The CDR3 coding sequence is TGTGCCAGCAGCGTAGCTCCCAGGGATACGCAGTATTTT. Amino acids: CASSVAPRDTQYF.

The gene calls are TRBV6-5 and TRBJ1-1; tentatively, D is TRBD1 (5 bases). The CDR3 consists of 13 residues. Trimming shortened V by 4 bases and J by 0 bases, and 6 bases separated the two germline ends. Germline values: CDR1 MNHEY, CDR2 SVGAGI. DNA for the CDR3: TGTGCCAGCAGTTCACAGGTGAACACTGAAGCTTTCTTT. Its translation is CASSSQVNTEAFF.

The DNA of the CDR3 is TGTGCCACCAGTGATTCCTCCAGACAGGGGCCTGGCTACACCTTC. It specifies CATSDSSRQGPGYTF. This chain joins TRBV24-1 and TRBJ1-2; 8 positions match TRBD1. CDR1 is KGHDR, CDR2 SFDVKD, per germline. The CDR3 runs 15 residues. V shed 2 bases and J 7 bases; nucleotides not matched to a gene: 8.

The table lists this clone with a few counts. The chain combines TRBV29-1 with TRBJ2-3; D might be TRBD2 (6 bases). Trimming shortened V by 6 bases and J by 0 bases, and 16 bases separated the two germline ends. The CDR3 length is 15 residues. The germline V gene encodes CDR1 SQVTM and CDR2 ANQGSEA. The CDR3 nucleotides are TGCAGCGTGTCCCGCGGGGTTTCTAGCACAGATACGCAGTATTTT. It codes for CSVSRGVSSTDTQYF.

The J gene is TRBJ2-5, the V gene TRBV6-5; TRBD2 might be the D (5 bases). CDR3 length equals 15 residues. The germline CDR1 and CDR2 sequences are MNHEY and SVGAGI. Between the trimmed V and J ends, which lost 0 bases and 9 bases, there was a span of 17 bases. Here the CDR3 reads CASSYSSRVKRAQYF. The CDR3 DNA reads TGTGCCAGCAGTTACTCCTCTAGGGTCAAGAGGGCCCAGTACTTC.

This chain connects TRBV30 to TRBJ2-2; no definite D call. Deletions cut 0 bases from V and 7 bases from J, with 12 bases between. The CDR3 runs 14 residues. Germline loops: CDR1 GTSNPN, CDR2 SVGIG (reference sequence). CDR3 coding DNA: TGTGCCTGGAGTGTACGGGTTAGCTTCGGGGAGCTGTTTTTT. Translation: CAWSVRVSFGELFF.

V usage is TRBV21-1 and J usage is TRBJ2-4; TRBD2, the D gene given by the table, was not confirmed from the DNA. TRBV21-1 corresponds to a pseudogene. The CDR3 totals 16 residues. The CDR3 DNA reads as TGTGCCAGCAGCCCGCGACTACACGGGAGGGGGAACATTCAGTACTTC. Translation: CASSPRLHGRGNIQYF.

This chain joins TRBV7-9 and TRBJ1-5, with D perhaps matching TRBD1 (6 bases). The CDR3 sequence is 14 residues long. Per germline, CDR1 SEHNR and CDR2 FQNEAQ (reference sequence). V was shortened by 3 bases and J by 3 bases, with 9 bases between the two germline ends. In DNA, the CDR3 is TGTGCCAGCAGCTTTTCAGGGGCCAATCAGCCCCAGCATTTT. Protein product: CASSFSGANQPQHF.

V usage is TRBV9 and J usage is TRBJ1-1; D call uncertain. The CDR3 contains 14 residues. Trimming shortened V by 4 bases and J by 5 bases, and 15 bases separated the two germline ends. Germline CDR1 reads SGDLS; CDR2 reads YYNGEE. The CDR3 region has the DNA TGTGCCAGCAGCCGAAATACCGACACAACTGAAGCTTTCTTT. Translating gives CASSRNTDTTEAFF.

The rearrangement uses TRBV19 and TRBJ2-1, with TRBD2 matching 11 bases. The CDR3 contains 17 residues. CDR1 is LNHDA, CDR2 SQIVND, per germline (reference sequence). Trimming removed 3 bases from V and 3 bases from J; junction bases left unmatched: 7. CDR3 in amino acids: CASSIYSGGAVYNEQFF. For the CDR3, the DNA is TGTGCCAGTAGTATCTATAGCGGGGGGGCAGTCTACAATGAGCAGTTCTTC.

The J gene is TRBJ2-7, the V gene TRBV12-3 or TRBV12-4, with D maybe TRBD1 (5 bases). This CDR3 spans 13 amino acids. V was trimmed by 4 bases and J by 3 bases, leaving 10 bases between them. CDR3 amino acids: CASSWAGRYEQYF. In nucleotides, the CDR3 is TGTGCCAGCAGTTGGGCAGGGCGCTACGAGCAGTACTTC.

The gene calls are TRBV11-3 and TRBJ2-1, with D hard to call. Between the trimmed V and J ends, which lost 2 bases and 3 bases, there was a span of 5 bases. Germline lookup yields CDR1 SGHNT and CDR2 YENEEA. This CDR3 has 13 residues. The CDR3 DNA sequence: TGTGCCAGCAGCTTATCAGGCTACAATGAGCAGTTCTTC. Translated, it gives CASSLSGYNEQFF.

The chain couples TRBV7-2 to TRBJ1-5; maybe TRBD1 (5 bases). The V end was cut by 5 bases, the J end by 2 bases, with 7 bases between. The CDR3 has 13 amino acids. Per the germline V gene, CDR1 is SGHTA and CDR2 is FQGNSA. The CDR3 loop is CASSRGGNQPQHF. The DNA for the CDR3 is TGTGCCAGCAGCCGGGGGGGCAATCAGCCCCAGCATTTT.

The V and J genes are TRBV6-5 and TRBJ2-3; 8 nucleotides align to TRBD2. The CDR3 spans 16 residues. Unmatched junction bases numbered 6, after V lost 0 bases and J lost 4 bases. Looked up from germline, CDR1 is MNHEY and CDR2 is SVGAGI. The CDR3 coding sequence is TGTGCCAGCAGTTACTCGGTCGGGGGGGGCCCAGATACGCAGTATTTT. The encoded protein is CASSYSVGGGPDTQYF.

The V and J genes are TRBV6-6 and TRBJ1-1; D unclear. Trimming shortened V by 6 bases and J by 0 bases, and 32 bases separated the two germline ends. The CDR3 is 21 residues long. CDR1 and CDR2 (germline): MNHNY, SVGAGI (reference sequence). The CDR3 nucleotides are TGTGCCAGCAGCATCGACCCGAGGATGCAGGCGACTACCCTAATGAACACTGAAGCTTTCTTT. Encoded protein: CASSIDPRMQATTLMNTEAFF.

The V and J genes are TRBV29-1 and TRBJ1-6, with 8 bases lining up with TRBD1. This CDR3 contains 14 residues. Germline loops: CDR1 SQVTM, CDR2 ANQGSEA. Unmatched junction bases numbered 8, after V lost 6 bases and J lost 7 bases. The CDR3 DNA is TGCAGCGTGGTAGAGGACAGGGAGAATTCACCCCTCCACTTT. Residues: CSVVEDRENSPLHF.

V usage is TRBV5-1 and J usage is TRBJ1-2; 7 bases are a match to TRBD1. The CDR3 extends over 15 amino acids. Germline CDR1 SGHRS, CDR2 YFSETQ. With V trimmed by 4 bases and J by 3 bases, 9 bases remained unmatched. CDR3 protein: CASSDAGTAYYGYTF. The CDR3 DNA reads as TGCGCCAGCAGCGACGCCGGGACAGCCTACTATGGCTACACCTTC.

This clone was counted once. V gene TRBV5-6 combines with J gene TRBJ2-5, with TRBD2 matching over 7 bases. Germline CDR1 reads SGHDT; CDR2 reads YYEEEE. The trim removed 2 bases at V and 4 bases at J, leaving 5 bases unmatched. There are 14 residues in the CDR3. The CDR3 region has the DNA TGTGCCAGCAGCTTTCTTTCGGGGGGAGAGACCCAGTACTTC. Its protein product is CASSFLSGGETQYF.

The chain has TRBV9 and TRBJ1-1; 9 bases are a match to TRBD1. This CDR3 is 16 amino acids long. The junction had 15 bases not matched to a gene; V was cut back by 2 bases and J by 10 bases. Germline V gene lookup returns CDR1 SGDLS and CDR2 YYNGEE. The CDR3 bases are TGTGCCAGCAGCGTTCTATCACAGGGGGCGGGCGAAGGAGCTTTCTTT. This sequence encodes CASSVLSQGAGEGAFF.

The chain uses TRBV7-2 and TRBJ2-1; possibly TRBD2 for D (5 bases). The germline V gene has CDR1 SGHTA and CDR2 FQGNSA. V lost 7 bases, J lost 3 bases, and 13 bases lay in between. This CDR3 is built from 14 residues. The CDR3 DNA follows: TGTGCCAGCACCCACCCGACTAACTACAATGAGCAGTTCTTC. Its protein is CASTHPTNYNEQFF.